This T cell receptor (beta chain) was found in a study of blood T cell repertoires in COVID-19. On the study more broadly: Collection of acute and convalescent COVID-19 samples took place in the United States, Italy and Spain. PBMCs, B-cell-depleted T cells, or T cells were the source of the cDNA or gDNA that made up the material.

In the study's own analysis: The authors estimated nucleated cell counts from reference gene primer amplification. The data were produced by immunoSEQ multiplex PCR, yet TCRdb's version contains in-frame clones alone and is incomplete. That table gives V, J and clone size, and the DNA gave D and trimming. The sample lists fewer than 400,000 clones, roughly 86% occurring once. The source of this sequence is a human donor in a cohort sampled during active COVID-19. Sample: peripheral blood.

CDR3 sequence (DNA): TGTGCCAGCAGTCTCCAACTCCGGGACAGGGGGCGGCTTGTCTATGGCTACACCTTC. It encodes CASSLQLRDRGRLVYGYTF. This chain connects TRBV28 to TRBJ1-2; 12 nucleotides align to TRBD1. Germline CDR1 MDHEN, CDR2 SYDVKM. This CDR3 is built from 19 residues. The trim removed 5 bases at V and 4 bases at J, leaving 17 bases unmatched.